This T cell receptor (beta chain) was found in a study of cytomegalovirus exposure and HLA in healthy donors (dated by TCRdb to the late 2010s). Concerning the study at large: An earlier analysis of 550 to 700 of the donors reported more than 250 Gb of sequence data and approximately 110 million unique TCR beta sequences from 150 million to 200 million T cells. Both class I and class II loci were covered by HLA typing, at four-digit resolution. The study aimed to test whether signatures of past pathogen exposure could be identified by cataloging public T cell receptors. On average, roughly 240,000 unique TCR beta nucleotide sequences were sequenced per donor among 398 genotyped donors of the cohort, with roughly 18% of those sequences being non-productive. In a later analysis, previously published TCR beta repertoires from about 670 donors were re-analyzed and high-resolution HLA genotyping was added so that TCR occurrence patterns could be studied. An earlier analysis of 587 of the donors used high-throughput TCR beta sequencing to judge whether each TCR beta V gene segment behaved as functional or pseudogenic. Every repertoire in the discovery cohort had been generated on one and the same sequencing platform. An early release that covered approximately 600 HLA-typed donors contained around 300 gigabases of sequencing data and about 93 million unique TCR sequences. Donor age, sex, ethnicity and CMV serostatus were compiled together with the repertoire data. The study combined high-throughput TCR immunosequencing, statistical association of individual TCRs with disease status, and machine learning to predict cytomegalovirus infection status. In a later genetic analysis, genome-wide SNP genotypes for about three fifths of the 666 donors were used, and that subset was treated as a discovery cohort. Among the roughly 430 genotyped donors, approximately 77% belonged to the genetic ancestry cluster associated with self-reported Caucasian donors. The number of donors typed differed by locus, with roughly 629-640 for A, B, C, DRB1 and DQB1, roughly 520 for DQA1, over 600 for DPA1, and some 450 for DPB1. The T cell repertoires of 666 subjects were profiled by immunosequencing and related to cytomegalovirus serostatus. A separate validation cohort of over a hundred different subjects was used in addition to the approximately 670-subject first cohort. In the later analysis, no new phenotypic data were used to find candidate immune exposures; instead, reliance was placed on TCR beta sequences and their occurrence across donors. Five DR-DQ haplotypes were treated as single units for association and clustering because of strong linkage in the cohort. Study-wide conclusions, independent of this receptor: In a later analysis, TCR association rates were found to vary across HLA loci, with the most associated TCRs seen for DRB1 alleles and the fewest for HLA-C alleles. A later analysis reported that several top co-occurrence clusters appeared linked to parvovirus B19, influenza, CMV and Epstein-Barr virus. Strong co-occurrence of HLA alleles, especially DR and DQ, made assigning TCR associations to individual alleles difficult. In an earlier analysis of 587 of the donors, most TCR beta V segments appeared in productive rearrangements about 87% or about 30% of the time, broadly matching IMGT annotations. In a later analysis, HLA-associated TCR beta chains showed more clonal expansion and lower generation probabilities than non-associated chains that were equally common. In both the original and validation cohorts, the classifier was reported to diagnose cytomegalovirus status with high specificity and sensitivity. The study gave a list of some 150 TCR beta chains associated with cytomegalovirus. Because some donors lacked HLA typing at each locus, the association tests relied only on the typed subset. Immune exposure information for the cohort was limited to CMV serostatus. Most TCR sequences were seen in very few donors, while some public TCRs were found in many individuals. The 87-base-pair reads could not distinguish some IMGT-functional V segments, including TRBV6-2 and TRBV6-3, so those segments were excluded. The presence/absence analyses assumed that sequencing depth was roughly uniform across donors, and that assumption may not be true. The cohort was sequenced for TCR beta chains only, and without alpha or paired-chain data the features that could be detected were limited. The authors suggested that the approach could potentially be generalized to other disease states and immunological phenotypes. In vitro tests confirmed that a few of the cytomegalovirus-associated TCR beta chains recognize cytomegalovirus antigens. V-gene and J-gene trimming of TCR beta chains was associated with a missense DCLRE1C variant in a later genetic analysis, and the association was replicated in an independent cohort. Because counts were too low, 15 to 20 rarely observed V segments, including chromosome 9 orphons, were left out of the earlier analysis of 587 of the donors. In a later analysis, around 17,000 TCR beta sequences were associated with specific HLA alleles at a false discovery rate of 0.05. A further reported finding was that TCR beta sequences accurately predicted the HLA-A and HLA-B alleles for most subjects in the first cohort. A later genetic analysis reported fewer N-insertions in productive TCRs among donors in an Asian-associated ancestry cluster than the approximately 700-donor mean. Linkage disequilibrium might explain the correlated functional status among segregating V segments, but an unknown experimental factor could not be ruled out. In a later analysis, most CMV-associated TCR beta chains were found to appear HLA-restricted, with HLA associations seemingly driven largely by CMV exposure. A cluster of highly shared sequence variants was judged likely to be a technical artifact of the sequencing pipeline.

Libraries were made using the immunoSEQ multiplex PCR assay. The multiplex PCR relied on a mix of 60 forward primers for TCR Vbeta segments and 13 reverse primers for TCR Jbeta segments. The CDR3 region of rearranged TCR beta genes was amplified from genomic DNA by a multiplex PCR assay. The Illumina HiSeq System was used to sequence the amplified TCR beta libraries as 87-base-pair reads. Turning to the authors' computational methods: Across the 670 or so repertoires, a later analysis counted roughly 84 million unique TCR beta chains, around 11 million of which were shared by at least two donors. To remove PCR and sequencing errors, raw reads were error-corrected and collapsed into unique sequences using a nearest-neighbor algorithm that merged closely related sequences. Alignment of CDR3 sequences to IMGT reference sequences was used to assign V, D and J gene segments. For a sequence to be retained, a match of at least six nucleotides was required to both a V gene segment and a J gene segment. Rearrangements were called productive when the CDR3 lacked stop codons and stayed in frame with V and J; all others were non-productive. Following IMGT convention, CDR3 was defined as the stretch from the second conserved V-encoded cysteine up to the conserved J-encoded phenylalanine. Sequences without an unambiguous match to a single V gene segment were excluded from the earlier analysis of 450 to 650 of the donors. In an earlier analysis of several hundred of the donors, V segments were called functional above 56.7% productive rearrangements and were called segregating when the between-donor standard deviation exceeded 5%. A statistical classification framework was built to diagnose cytomegalovirus status from the catalog of TCR beta chain sequences. In a later analysis, V and J genes were assigned by comparing TCR nucleotide sequences against IMGT/GENE-DB human TR gene sequences. In a later analysis, CDR3 sequences and most-parsimonious VDJ recombination scenarios were assigned using the TCRdist pipeline. In a later analysis, each TCR beta chain was defined by its CDR3 amino acid sequence together with its V-gene family, and reads without a unique V-gene family were excluded. In a later analysis, several hundred highly shared, low-generation-probability nucleotide sequences were removed to address suspected cross-contamination and a sequencing artifact. A later analysis calculated a clonal expansion index for each public chain from normalized within-repertoire ranks of inferred template counts. In a later analysis, generation probabilities were computed with a VDJ recombination model fitted to out-of-frame rearrangements, and the resulting probabilities were checked against IGoR. In a later analysis, TCR-TCR, TCR-HLA and TCR-CMV co-occurrence was scored with hypergeometric tests, and a repertoire-size bias correction was applied to TCR pairs. To estimate false discovery rates, a later analysis permuted the HLA or CMV assignments 20 times. In a later analysis, co-occurring TCRs were grouped using DBSCAN, with TCRdist sequence similarity added in when clustering inside HLA-allele-positive subsets. Repertoires with fewer than 30,000 or more than 120,000 public chains were left out of co-occurrence clustering, as were about 5 repertoires with anomalous nucleotide sharing. This immuneACCESS table, as held by TCRdb, lists in-frame sequences with V and J called but not all clones. Of the missing ones, under half trace to an unresolved V gene in checked studies; the others have no known cause. That table gives V, J and clone size, and the DNA gave D and trimming. Within this sample are hundreds of thousands of clones, with 65% to 85% of them counted one time only. The top ten clonotypes cover under 3% of the sample.

As for this clone: There is no known antigen for this receptor. The record has no base qualities; no much larger clone is one base away.

From the cysteine up to the phenylalanine, the CDR3 has a length of 17 residues. The DNA shown is the 51-base CDR3, in frame from base 1. The germline V gene specifies KGHSH as CDR1 and LQKENI as CDR2. V trim: 6 bases; J trim: 10 bases; unmatched bases: 18. The cohort consisted of more than 650 healthy bone marrow donors. Cohort members were all nominally healthy when sampled, although unrecorded immune exposures were likely present. The donor tested CMV seronegative, placing the donor among the 352 seronegative members of the cohort. Every donor gave a peripheral blood sample, and the peripheral blood mononuclear cells from that sample were used for TCR beta sequencing. Genomic DNA was extracted from the blood cell samples with the Qiagen DNeasy Blood Extraction Kit.

The chain is made from TRBV18 and TRBJ2-1, with 10 central nucleotides matching TRBD2. This receptor was identified in a female donor in good health and CMV-seronegative. The sequencing sample was made of PBMCs. The CDR3 in this case is CASSATSSSGSGGEQFF. The DNA reads TGTGCCAGCTCGGCCACCTCTTCTAGCGGGAGTGGAGGGGAGCAGTTCTTC.